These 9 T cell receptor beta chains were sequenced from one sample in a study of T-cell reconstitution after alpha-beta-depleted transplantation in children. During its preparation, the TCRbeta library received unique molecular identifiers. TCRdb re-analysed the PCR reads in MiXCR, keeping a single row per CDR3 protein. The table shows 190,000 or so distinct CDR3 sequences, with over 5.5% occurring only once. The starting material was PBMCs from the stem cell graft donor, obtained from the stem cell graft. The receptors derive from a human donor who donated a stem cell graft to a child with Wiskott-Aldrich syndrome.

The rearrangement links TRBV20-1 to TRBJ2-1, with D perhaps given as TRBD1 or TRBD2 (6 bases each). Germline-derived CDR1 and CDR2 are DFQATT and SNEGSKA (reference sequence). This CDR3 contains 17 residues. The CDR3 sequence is CCGVGGLRGSSYNEQFF. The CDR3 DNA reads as TGCTGTGGGGTTGGGGGGCTTCGAGGGAGCTCCTACAATGAGCAGTTCTTC.

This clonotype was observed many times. CDR3 bases: TGTGCCAGCTCACCAGGTAGCGGGAGCGGAGATACGCAGTATTTT. Translation: CASSPGSGSGDTQYF. This chain joins TRBV18 and TRBJ2-3; TRBD2 matches 9 bases. Trimming at V came to 2 bases and at J to 5 bases, leaving 5 bases not matched to a gene. This CDR3 region has 15 residues. Germline assignment: CDR1 KGHSH and CDR2 LQKENI.

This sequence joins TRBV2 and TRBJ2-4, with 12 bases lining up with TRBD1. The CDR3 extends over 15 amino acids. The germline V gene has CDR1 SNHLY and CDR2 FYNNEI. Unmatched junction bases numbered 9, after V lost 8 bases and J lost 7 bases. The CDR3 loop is CASGRDRGQVNIQYF. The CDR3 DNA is TGTGCCAGCGGCCGGGACAGGGGGCAGGTCAACATTCAGTACTTC.

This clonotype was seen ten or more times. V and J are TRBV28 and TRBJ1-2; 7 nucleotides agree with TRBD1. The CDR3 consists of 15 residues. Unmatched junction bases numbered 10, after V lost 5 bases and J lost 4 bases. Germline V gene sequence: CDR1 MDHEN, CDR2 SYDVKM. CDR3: CASSRSGGLGYGYTF. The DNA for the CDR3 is TGTGCCAGCAGTAGATCAGGGGGTTTAGGCTATGGCTACACCTTC.

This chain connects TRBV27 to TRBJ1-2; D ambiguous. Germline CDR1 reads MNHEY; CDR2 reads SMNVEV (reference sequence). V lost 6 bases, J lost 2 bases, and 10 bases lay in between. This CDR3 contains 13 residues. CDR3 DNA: TGTGCCAGCAGAGGGAATTCAAACTATGGCTACACCTTC. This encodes CASRGNSNYGYTF.

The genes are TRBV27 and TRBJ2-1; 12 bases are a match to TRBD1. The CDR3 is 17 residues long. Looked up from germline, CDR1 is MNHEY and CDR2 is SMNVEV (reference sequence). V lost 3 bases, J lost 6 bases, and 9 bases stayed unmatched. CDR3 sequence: CASSFGIGTGGINEQFF. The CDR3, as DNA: TGTGCCAGCAGTTTTGGGATAGGGACAGGGGGCATCAATGAGCAGTTCTTC.

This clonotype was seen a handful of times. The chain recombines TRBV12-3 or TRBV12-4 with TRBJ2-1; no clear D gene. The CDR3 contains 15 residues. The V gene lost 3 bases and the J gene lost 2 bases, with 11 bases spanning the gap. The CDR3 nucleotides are TGTGCCAGCAGTTTGAATAGGGCGCCCTACAATGAGCAGTTCTTC. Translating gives CASSLNRAPYNEQFF.

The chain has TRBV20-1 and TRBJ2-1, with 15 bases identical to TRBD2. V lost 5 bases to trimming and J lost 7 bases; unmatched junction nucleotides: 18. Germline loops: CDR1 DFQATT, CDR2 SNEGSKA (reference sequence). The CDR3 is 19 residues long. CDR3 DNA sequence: TGCAGTGCTCGAAAAGGGACTAGCGGGAGGAGGGGTGGAGGGAATGAGCAGTTCTTC. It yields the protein CSARKGTSGRRGGGNEQFF.

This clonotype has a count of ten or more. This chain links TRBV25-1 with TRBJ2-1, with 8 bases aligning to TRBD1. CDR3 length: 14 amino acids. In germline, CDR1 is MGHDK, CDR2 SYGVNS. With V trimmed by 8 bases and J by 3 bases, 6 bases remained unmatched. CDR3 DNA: TGTGCCAGCCACCCCGACAGGGGCTACAATGAGCAGTTCTTC. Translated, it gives CASHPDRGYNEQFF.